The T cell receptor (beta chain) under discussion was sequenced for a study of PD-1 blockade in mismatch repair-deficient tumors. For the study at large: Patients had over ten mismatch repair-deficient cancer types and were previously treated and progressing.

V lost 0 bases and J lost 1, with 10 bases in between. CDR3 length: 15 residues. In germline, CDR1 is LGHNA, CDR2 YSLEER. The repertoire was sequenced with immunoSEQ multiplex PCR; TCRdb's copy has only in-frame clones and lacks some. This table holds some 130,000 clones, around nine tenths found once. The sequence was collected from an adult with mismatch repair-deficient cancer. The V gene is TRBV4-3, the J gene TRBJ2-7; D gene ambiguous. Here the sequenced sample was peripheral blood, taken just over 70 weeks after starting pembrolizumab. CDR3 nucleotides: TGCGCCAGCAGCCAAGACGCTAGTGTTTCCTACGAGCAGTACTTC. This gives the protein CASSQDASVSYEQYF.